This TCR beta chain was identified during a study of OX40 agonist ivuxolimab in advanced cancers. At the level of the study: While on treatment, patients had intravenous ivuxolimab at 0.01 to 10 mg/kg every 2 weeks.

The V gene lost 2 bases and the J gene lost 5 bases, with 13 bases spanning the gap. From germline, CDR1 is LNHDA and CDR2 SQIVND (reference sequence). The CDR3 runs 14 residues. Comment on this clone: Antigen specificity is unknown.

General study points: No determination was made of the antigen specificity of the expanded peripheral T cells. There were, on average, more expanded clones in CD8+ T cells than in CD4+.

Profiled with immunoSEQ multiplex PCR; TCRdb holds only in-frame clones, not every one. In the table there are about 74,000 clones, approximately 85% of which are singletons. Researchers took blood at baseline, on cycle 4 day 1, and on cycle 7 day 1. The V call is TRBV19, the J call TRBJ2-7; D is possibly TRBD2 (7 bases). Specimen: CD4+ or CD8+ T cells sorted from blood, collected in a trial of the OX40 agonist ivuxolimab. The sequence came from an adult with an advanced solid tumor such as melanoma, head and neck, liver or kidney cancer. The CDR3 bases are TGTGCCAGTAGTATAAAGGGGGGGCCCCACGAGCAGTACTTC. As protein: CASSIKGGPHEQYF. Supplemented by reference TRBV19 and TRBJ2-7, the full variable domain reads DGGITQSPKYLFRKEGQNVTLSCEQNLNHDAMYWYRQDPGQGLRLIYYSQIVNDFQKGDIAEGYSVSREKKESFPLTVTSAQKNPTAFYLCASSIKGGPHEQYFGPGTRLTVT.